Below are 7 T cell receptor beta chains sequenced from a single sample in a study of T cells after yellow fever vaccination. TCRdb re-called the 5' RACE reads through MiXCR, storing one row per CDR3 protein. The table shows some 250,000 distinct CDR3 sequences, with more than 3.5% occurring only once. Sample: PBMCs, taken 15 days after the yellow fever booster vaccination. The source of these receptors is a man younger than 35 who received the YFV17D yellow fever vaccine.

This clonotype was counted ten times or more. V usage is TRBV20-1 and J usage is TRBJ1-2, with D uncertain. The CDR3 loop spans 13 amino acids. Germline V CDR1 and CDR2: DFQATT, SNEGSKA (reference sequence). V was trimmed by 5 bases and J by 3 bases, leaving 13 bases between them. The CDR3 DNA reads TGCAGTGCTCCCGCCTCAACCCACTATGGCTACACCTTC. It translates to CSAPASTHYGYTF.

This clonotype has at least ten counts. The chain employs TRBV11-2 and TRBJ2-7, with D perhaps matching TRBD1 (6 bases). This CDR3 is built from 13 residues. Germline V gives CDR1 SGHAT, CDR2 FQNNGV. V was clipped by 5 bases and J by 10 bases, with 18 bases between them. CDR3 loop: CASSRQGLGRQYF. For the CDR3, the DNA is TGTGCCAGCAGCCGCCAGGGGCTCGGGCGCCAGTACTTC.

The count of this clonotype is one. This rearrangement joins TRBV12-3 or TRBV12-4 to TRBJ2-4; 10 bases match TRBD2. With 6 bases clipped from V and 6 bases from J, the junction kept 8 bases outside the gene matches. CDR3 length: 15 residues. CDR3 region: CASSPGLAFRNIQYF. The CDR3 bases are TGTGCCAGCAGCCCGGGACTAGCGTTTCGAAACATTCAGTACTTC.

This clonotype was detected many times. The chain has TRBV2 and TRBJ2-1; D not resolved. Trimming stripped 7 bases from V and 4 bases from J, with 5 bases between. The length of the CDR3 is 11 residues. Germline-derived CDR1 and CDR2 are SNHLY and FYNNEI. This chain's CDR3 is CASKGYNEQFF. In DNA form, the CDR3 reads TGTGCCAGCAAGGGATACAATGAGCAGTTCTTC.

This clonotype was detected ten times or more. This chain connects TRBV6-2 or TRBV6-3 to TRBJ2-7; maybe TRBD2 (6 bases). Trimming took 6 bases from V and 3 from J, leaving 18 bases between them. Per the germline V gene, CDR1 is MNHEY and CDR2 is SVGEGT. The CDR3 is made up of 15 amino acids. DNA of the CDR3: TGTGCCAGCAGCCCTTCCCCATCGGGGGTCTACGAGCAGTACGTC. Encoded protein: CASSPSPSGVYEQYV.

This clonotype appeared many times. The chain recombines TRBV4-3 with TRBJ2-3; 11 positions agree with TRBD2. V lost 4 bases and J lost 5; bases outside the gene matches: 8. Germline V CDR1 and CDR2: LGHNA, YSLEER. CDR3 size: 16 residues. The CDR3 DNA follows: TGCGCCAGCAGCCTAGCAACTAGCGGGGGAGAAGATACGCAGTATTTT. It specifies CASSLATSGGEDTQYF.

Many counts were recorded for this clonotype. The rearrangement joins TRBV7-2 to TRBJ1-2; unclear D gene. The CDR3 contains 17 residues. V lost 6 bases to trimming and J lost 2 bases, with 22 bases between them. The germline gives CDR1 SGHTA, CDR2 FQGNSA. Here the CDR3 reads CASRPPSTVVLNYGYTF. The CDR3 DNA follows: TGTGCCAGCAGACCCCCGAGCACAGTGGTTTTGAACTATGGCTACACCTTC.